The T cell receptor beta chain under discussion was sequenced for a study of cytomegalovirus exposure and HLA in healthy donors (dated 2017 in TCRdb). Background for the entire study: An earlier analysis of roughly 630 of the donors reported about 250 Gb of sequence data and some 100 million unique TCR beta sequences from roughly 180 million T cells. An early release that covered more than 550 HLA-typed donors contained approximately 290 gigabases of sequencing data and around 80 million unique TCR sequences. The genetic ancestry cluster associated with self-reported Caucasian donors included approximately 85% of the 300 to 400 genotyped donors. The study aimed to test whether cataloging public T cell receptors could reveal signatures of past pathogen exposure. The study profiled the T cell repertoires of under 700 subjects by immunosequencing and related them to cytomegalovirus serostatus. A separate validation cohort of about 110 different subjects was used in addition to the approximately 700-subject first cohort. High-throughput TCR immunosequencing, statistical association of individual TCRs with disease status, and machine learning were combined to predict cytomegalovirus infection status. In a later analysis, previously published TCR beta repertoires from several hundred donors were re-analyzed and high-resolution HLA genotyping was added so that TCR occurrence patterns could be studied. Rather than using new phenotypic data, the later analysis identified candidate immune exposures from TCR beta sequences and from how often those sequences occurred across donors. In an earlier analysis of 500 to 650 of the donors, high-throughput TCR beta sequencing was used to judge whether each TCR beta V gene segment behaved as functional or pseudogenic. Donor age, sex, ethnicity and CMV serostatus were collected together with the repertoire data. In a later genetic analysis, genome-wide SNP genotypes for about 65% of the 666 donors were used, and that subset was treated as a discovery cohort. Every repertoire in the discovery cohort had been generated on one and the same sequencing platform. Class I and class II HLA loci were covered by the typing at four-digit resolution. Typing coverage varied by locus: about 629-630 donors for A, B, C, DRB1 and DQB1; more than 500 for DQA1; nearly 610 for DPA1; roughly 450 for DPB1. Because of strong linkage in the cohort, roughly five DR-DQ haplotypes were treated as single units for association and clustering. Across 300 to 500 genotyped donors of the cohort, an average of roughly 250,000 unique TCR beta nucleotide sequences per donor were sequenced, and approximately 17% of those sequences were non-productive. The paper's findings and limits, for the study overall: In a later analysis, 16,951 TCR beta sequences were associated with specific HLA alleles at a false discovery rate of 0.05. A further reported finding was that TCR beta sequences accurately predicted the HLA-A and HLA-B alleles for most subjects in the first cohort. Some IMGT-functional V segments, including TRBV6-2 and TRBV6-3, could not be distinguished by the 87-base-pair reads and were therefore excluded. A later genetic analysis reported fewer N-insertions in productive TCRs among donors in an Asian-associated ancestry cluster than the roughly 620-donor mean. Presence/absence analyses assumed roughly uniform sequencing depth across donors, an assumption that may not hold. A later analysis found that HLA-associated TCR beta chains were more clonally expanded and had lower generation probabilities than equally common non-associated chains. In an earlier analysis of more than 500 of the donors, most TCR beta V segments appeared in productive rearrangements about 90% or about 30% of the time, broadly matching IMGT annotations. In vitro tests confirmed that a few of the cytomegalovirus-associated TCR beta chains recognize cytomegalovirus antigens. A total of fewer than 200 TCR beta chains were listed by the study as associated with cytomegalovirus. Because HLA typing was unavailable for some donors at each locus, only the typed subset was used in association tests. Because counts were too low, 15 or so rarely observed V segments, including chromosome 9 orphons, were excluded from the earlier analysis of several hundred of the donors. CMV serostatus was the only immune exposure information available for the cohort. A later analysis reported that several top co-occurrence clusters appeared linked to parvovirus B19, influenza, CMV and Epstein-Barr virus. An association between a missense DCLRE1C variant and V-gene and J-gene trimming of TCR beta chains was found in a later genetic analysis and replicated in an independent cohort. It was suggested by the authors that the approach could potentially be generalized to other disease states and immunological phenotypes. While some public TCRs were present in many individuals, most TCR sequences turned up only very rarely across donors. When HLA alleles, especially DR and DQ, strongly co-occurred, attributing TCR associations to individual alleles was difficult. In both the original and validation cohorts, the classifier was reported to diagnose cytomegalovirus status with high specificity and sensitivity. A later analysis found that most CMV-associated TCR beta chains appeared HLA-restricted, with HLA associations seemingly driven largely by CMV exposure. The sequencing pipeline was judged likely to have produced a cluster of highly shared sequence variants as a technical artifact. Linkage disequilibrium might explain the correlated functional status among segregating V segments, but an unknown experimental factor could not be excluded. This cohort had only TCR beta chains sequenced, and the lack of alpha or paired-chain data limited which features could be detected. In a later analysis, TCR association rates were found to vary across HLA loci, with the most associated TCRs seen for DRB1 alleles and the fewest for HLA-C alleles.

The cohort comprised 666 healthy bone marrow donors. At the time of sampling, every cohort member was nominally healthy, though immune exposures that went unrecorded were likely present. The donor was CMV seropositive and belonged to the group of more than 250 seropositive cohort members. Each donor provided a peripheral blood sample, and peripheral blood mononuclear cells were used for TCR beta sequencing. Genomic DNA extraction from the blood cell samples was performed with the Qiagen DNeasy Blood Extraction Kit. Inclusive of the bounding cysteine and phenylalanine, the CDR3 is 14 residues long. This entry keeps only the CDR3 DNA: 42 bases, framed from base 1. V was cut back by 0 bases and J by 3 bases, leaving a gap of 9 bases between them. Concerning this clone: This receptor's antigen is unknown. No base qualities exist here, and no much larger clone lies one base off it.

Library construction relied on the immunoSEQ multiplex PCR assay. For the multiplex PCR, a mixture combining 60 forward primers for TCR Vbeta segments and 13 reverse primers for TCR Jbeta segments was used. The CDR3 region of rearranged TCR beta genes was amplified from genomic DNA by a multiplex PCR assay. The Illumina HiSeq System was used to sequence the amplified TCR beta libraries as 87-base-pair reads. The authors' pipeline ran thus. Across the 500 to 700 repertoires, a later analysis counted around 80 million unique TCR beta chains, approximately 10 million of which were shared by at least two donors. Raw reads were error-corrected and collapsed into unique sequences with a nearest-neighbor algorithm that merged closely related sequences to remove PCR and sequencing errors. Alignment of CDR3 sequences to IMGT reference sequences was used to assign V, D and J gene segments. For a sequence to be retained, at least a six-nucleotide match to both a V gene segment and a J gene segment was required. A rearrangement was called productive if the CDR3 had no stop codons and remained in frame with V and J, and every other rearrangement was called non-productive. Following IMGT convention, CDR3 was defined as the stretch from the second conserved V-encoded cysteine up to the conserved J-encoded phenylalanine. Sequences without an unambiguous match to a single V gene segment were excluded from the earlier analysis of 587 of the donors. In an earlier analysis of about 590 of the donors, a V segment was called functional when productive rearrangements were above 56.7%, and segregating when the standard deviation between donors exceeded 5%. A statistical classification framework was built to diagnose cytomegalovirus status from the catalog of TCR beta chain sequences. In a later analysis, TCR nucleotide sequences were compared against IMGT/GENE-DB human TR gene sequences so that V and J genes could be assigned. A later analysis assigned CDR3 sequences and most-parsimonious VDJ recombination scenarios with the TCRdist pipeline. In a later analysis, each TCR beta chain was defined by its CDR3 amino acid sequence together with its V-gene family, and reads lacking a unique V-gene family were excluded. A later analysis removed 600 or so highly shared, low-generation-probability nucleotide sequences to deal with suspected cross-contamination and a sequencing artifact. In a later analysis, a clonal expansion index was calculated for each public chain from normalized within-repertoire ranks of inferred template counts. Generation probabilities in a later analysis came from a VDJ recombination model fitted to out-of-frame rearrangements, and those results were checked against IGoR. A later analysis scored TCR-TCR, TCR-HLA and TCR-CMV co-occurrence with hypergeometric tests, applying a repertoire-size bias correction to TCR pairs. In a later analysis, false discovery rates were estimated by permuting HLA or CMV assignments 20 times. In a later analysis, co-occurring TCRs were grouped using DBSCAN, with TCRdist sequence similarity added in when clustering inside HLA-allele-positive subsets. For co-occurrence clustering, repertoires with fewer than 30,000 or more than 120,000 public chains were excluded, along with about five repertoires with anomalous nucleotide sharing. TCRdb re-hosts the immuneACCESS table, in-frame sequences only. Its copies lack some clones; in the studies checked, an unresolved V gene accounts for under half of them, and the cause for the rest is not known. That table furnishes V, J and clone size, whereas the DNA furnished D and trimming. The sample includes 80,000 to 130,000 clones, with about 74% observed a single time. Approximately 4.3% of the sample belongs to the ten largest clones.

The clonotype comes from a young woman in good health and CMV-seropositive. The sample taken for sequencing was PBMCs. The sequence is built from TRBV23-1 and TRBJ2-7, and the D gene may be TRBD2, 6 bases matching. TRBV23-1 is an ORF, and what it does is uncertain. The CDR3 reads as follows: CASSQSGGNYEQYF. The bases read TGCGCCAGCAGTCAATCGGGCGGGAACTACGAGCAGTACTTC.